This T cell receptor (beta chain) was observed in a study of cytomegalovirus exposure and HLA in healthy donors. Notes on the study in general: The authors later linked a missense DCLRE1C variant to TCR beta V- and J-gene trimming. Reportedly, TCR beta sequences accurately predicted HLA-A and HLA-B alleles in most subjects. Common viral pathogens (according to a later analysis) appeared linked to several of the most significant clusters. Further analysis, carried out later, found HLA-associated TCR beta chains more clonally expanded than equally common other chains.

This PCR relied on a set of 60 Vbeta primers and 13 Jbeta primers. Sequencing used immunoSEQ multiplex PCR; TCRdb keeps in-frame clones, though not all of them. The sample lists 150,000 to 200,000 clones; about 80% were seen once. Germline-derived CDR1 and CDR2 are SNHLY and FYNNEI. The V and J ends lost 8 bases and 7 bases respectively, with 6 bases between them. This CDR3 spans 10 amino acids. Note on this clone: Its antigen is undetermined.

This chain joins TRBV2 and TRBJ1-5; no clear D. The TCR sequence derives from a woman aged 45-59 years in good health and CMV-seronegative. Sample: PBMCs. This chain's CDR3 is CASGQQPQHF. CDR3 sequence (DNA): TGTGCCAGCGGGCAACAGCCCCAGCATTTT.